This T cell receptor beta chain was documented in a study of beta chain features in type 1 diabetes. Study findings and constraints: These data did not resolve whether HLA type affects TCRB rearrangement.

This clone has just a few counts. Its target is not known. Expressed TCRB transcripts were sequenced after all isolated RNA was converted to cDNA. Clones were read by immunoSEQ multiplex PCR, and TCRdb kept only the in-frame ones, dropping some. The table has 200,000 to 250,000 clones, approximately 10% seen once; the top ten hold less than 1.5%. V was cut by 7 bases and J by 0 bases, with 6 bases left in between. The CDR3 sequence is 12 residues long. The specimen sequenced was central memory CD4+ T cells from blood. The chain is built from TRBV23-1 and TRBJ1-1; no clear D gene. TRBV23-1 is sorted into the ORF group, with uncertain function. The source is a man aged 18 to 30 in good health. CDR3 residues: CASNAMNTEAFF. Here the CDR3 DNA reads TGCGCCAGCAATGCCATGAACACTGAAGCTTTCTTT.